The sequence of this T cell receptor beta chain was determined in a study of control samples from healthy donors and cancer patients. This clone was seen only once. The table came from immunoSEQ multiplex PCR; TCRdb's copy has only in-frame clones and leaves some out. The table lists about 160,000 clones, about 94% of them singletons, with about 8.5% in the top ten. In germline, CDR1 is LGHDT, CDR2 YNNKEL (reference sequence). Trimming removed 4 bases from V and 6 bases from J, with 7 bases in between. The CDR3 spans 13 residues. The sequence was obtained from a woman in her thirties or forties in good health. Material: blood. The chain carries TRBV3-1 (or the pseudogene TRBV3-2) and TRBJ1-6; D ambiguous. The CDR3, as DNA: TGTGCCAGCAGCCGAGTCCGTAATTCACCCCTCCACTTT. Encoded protein: CASSRVRNSPLHF.